This T cell receptor beta chain originates from a study of glioma-infiltrating T cells. Of note for this clonotype: Its antigen remains unknown.

Study outcomes and limitations: Very few CDR3 sequences were shared between tissue and blood. Gliomas, especially low-grade, showed above-expected tissue-blood divergence; non-neoplastic patients showed below.

The trim removed 4 bases at V and 4 bases at J, leaving 3 bases unmatched. Germline CDR1 is LGHDT and CDR2 is YNNKEL (reference sequence). The CDR3 is made up of 15 amino acids. TCR alpha and beta CDR3 regions were amplified from RNA using iRepertoire nested multiplex PCR. One-step reverse transcription and amplification started from roughly 100-400 ng of tissue mRNA or PBMC total RNA. MiXCR, applied by TCRdb to the multiplex PCR reads, yields one record per CDR3 protein. The sample has approximately 190,000 distinct CDR3 sequences; roughly 32% are singletons. The V call is TRBV3-1, the J call TRBJ2-5, with TRBD2 matching 13 bases. The TCR was taken from a human donor with low-grade glioma or glioblastoma, undergoing nonglioma brain surgery, or in good health (not recorded which). Sequencing input: glioma tissue, nonneoplastic brain tissue, or PBMCs (not recorded which). CDR3 amino acids: CASSRRTSGRETQYF. The CDR3 region has the DNA TGTGCCAGCAGCCGTCGGACTAGCGGGAGAGAGACCCAGTACTTC.